The 20 T cell receptor beta chains below all came from one sample that was sequenced in a study of long-term antiretroviral therapy in people with HIV (dated by TCRdb to 2021 to 2024). The immunoSEQ hsTCRB v3.0 assay was used at survey level resolution to sequence the TRB variable region. This immuneACCESS table, as held by TCRdb, lists in-frame sequences with V and J called but not all clones. Of the missing ones, under half trace to an unresolved V gene in checked studies; the others have no known cause. Recorded for this sample are more than 15,000 clones; 75% to 85% of them occurred a single time. The ten largest clones represent approximately 9.5% of the sample. This sample comprised unsorted PBMCs, obtained 0.3 years after starting antiretroviral therapy. Source of these receptors: a man aged 18 to 30 with HIV.

The chain's CDR3 is CASSEARTGRGRTEAFF. The DNA of the CDR3 is TGTGCCAGCAGTGAAGCCCGGACAGGACGGGGAAGGACTGAAGCTTTCTTT. V usage is TRBV6-1 and J usage is TRBJ1-1; TRBD1 matches 7 bases. The J segment lost 5 bases and the V segment lost 0 bases, leaving 12 bases of the junction unmatched. This CDR3 region has 17 residues. In germline, CDR1 is MNHNS, CDR2 SASEGT.

This chain connects TRBV28 to TRBJ2-7, with D possibly TRBD2 on 5 matching bases. Trimming left V 8 bases short and J 2 bases short, with 19 bases between. The germline V gene encodes CDR1 MDHEN and CDR2 SYDVKM. The CDR3 totals 15 residues. CDR3 residues: CASVPRGQVAYEQYV. As DNA, the CDR3 is TGTGCCAGCGTACCACGGGGTCAAGTAGCCTACGAGCAGTACGTC.

The V gene is TRBV6-5, the J gene TRBJ2-6, with no clear D. V lost 2 bases to trimming and J lost 0 bases, with 8 bases between them. Germline V lookup: CDR1 MNHEY, CDR2 SVGAGI. This CDR3 is 16 amino acids long. The CDR3 loop is CASSYPSSSGANVLTF. CDR3 DNA: TGTGCCAGCAGTTACCCCTCGAGCTCTGGGGCCAACGTCCTGACTTTC.

The chain couples TRBV2 to TRBJ2-1; 8 positions agree with TRBD1. V shed 7 bases, J shed 1 base, and the junction held 6 bases outside the gene matches. This CDR3 is built from 15 residues. The germline gives CDR1 SNHLY, CDR2 FYNNEI. CDR3 region: CASIADRVSYNEQFF. CDR3 sequence (DNA): TGTGCCAGCATCGCGGACAGGGTGTCCTACAATGAGCAGTTCTTC. The variable domain in full, with the rest retrieved from reference TRBV2 and TRBJ2-1, is EPEVTQTPSHQVTQMGQEVILRCVPISNHLYFYWYRQILGQKVEFLVSFYNNEISEKSEIFDDQFSVERPDGSNFTLKIRSTKLEDSAMYFCASIADRVSYNEQFFGPGTRLTVL.

In its sample, this clone was seen once. This sequence joins TRBV6-4 and TRBJ2-3, with 10 bases identical to TRBD1. Trimming cost V 2 bases and J 1 base; bases outside gene matches: 0. This CDR3 has 15 amino acids. Per the germline V gene, CDR1 is MRHNA and CDR2 is SNTAGT. The CDR3 DNA follows: TGTGCCAGCAGTGACGGGACAGGGGGCACAGATACGCAGTATTTT. Its translation is CASSDGTGGTDTQYF.

This clone was observed a single time. The chain joins TRBV5-1 to TRBJ1-1, with a weak D call TRBD1 (5 bases). Germline CDR1 and CDR2: SGHRS and YFSETQ. V was clipped by 0 bases and J by 3 bases, with 15 bases between them. The CDR3 runs 16 residues. This CDR3 is CASSLDGGSSYTEAFF. The CDR3 region has the DNA TGCGCCAGCAGCTTGGATGGGGGTTCATCGTACACTGAAGCTTTCTTT.

A single count supports this clone. This chain links TRBV6-1 with TRBJ1-5; the D gene is possibly TRBD1 (5 bases). The CDR3 is 14 amino acids. Per the germline V gene, CDR1 is MNHNS and CDR2 is SASEGT. Deletions cut 3 bases from V and 4 bases from J, with 10 bases between. CDR3 nucleotides: TGTGCCAGCAGTGACCCAGGGACGAATCAGCCCCAGCATTTT. Its translation is CASSDPGTNQPQHF.

The chain links TRBV9 to TRBJ2-1, with 7 nucleotides matching TRBD2. The CDR3 is 17 amino acids. CDR1 SGDLS and CDR2 YYNGEE come from the germline V gene. V dropped 6 bases and J dropped 1; count of bases not matched to a gene: 13. The CDR3 protein is CASNNPSGGDSYNEQFF. The CDR3 coding sequence is TGTGCCAGCAACAACCCAAGTGGGGGGGATTCCTACAATGAGCAGTTCTTC.

V is TRBV5-8 and J is TRBJ2-2; no clear D gene. This CDR3 is 14 amino acids long. Germline V gene data show CDR1 as SGHTS and CDR2 as YDEGEE. Trimming cost V 1 base and J 4 bases, with 8 bases left between them. The CDR3 spells CASSLSASTGELFF. The CDR3 DNA is TGTGCCAGCAGCTTGTCGGCCAGCACCGGGGAGCTGTTTTTT.

J is TRBJ1-6 and V is TRBV5-4; a possible D gene is TRBD1 (6 bases). The CDR3 is made up of 13 amino acids. Germline V lookup: CDR1 SGHNT, CDR2 YYREEE (reference sequence). With 3 bases removed from V and 11 bases from J, the gap between germline ends came to 12 bases. The CDR3, as DNA: TGTGCCAGCAGCTGGCGGGGGCGGCCACCCCTCCACTTT. This sequence encodes CASSWRGRPPLHF.

J is TRBJ2-2 and V is TRBV27, with a weak D call TRBD1 (6 bases). CDR3 length equals 13 residues. V was trimmed by 5 bases and J by 5 bases, leaving 9 bases between them. The germline gives CDR1 MNHEY, CDR2 SMNVEV (reference sequence). The CDR3 DNA follows: TGTGCCAGCAGTCTCGGACAGACCGGGGAGCTGTTTTTT. It is translated as CASSLGQTGELFF.

This chain uses TRBV19 with TRBJ2-3; no clear D. This CDR3 has 15 amino acids. Per germline, CDR1 LNHDA and CDR2 SQIVND (reference sequence). V shed 3 bases and J shed 2 bases, with 12 bases lying between them. CDR3 amino acids: CASSILGTVTDTQYF. The CDR3 bases are TGTGCCAGTAGTATTTTAGGCACAGTCACAGATACGCAGTATTTT.

CDR3 in amino acids: CATSRYTGELFF. In nucleotides, the CDR3 is TGTGCCACCAGCAGATACACCGGGGAGCTGTTTTTT. The V call is TRBV15, the J call TRBJ2-2, with D hard to call. V lost 2 bases to trimming and J lost 3 bases, with 1 base between them. Germline lookup yields CDR1 LNHNV and CDR2 YYDKDF (reference sequence). The CDR3 runs to 12 residues.

The chain couples TRBV6-1 to TRBJ2-3, with 9 bases matching TRBD2. V lost 2 bases, J lost 7 bases, and 7 bases stayed unmatched. This CDR3 spans 15 amino acids. Germline CDR1 reads MNHNS; CDR2 reads SASEGT. As DNA, the CDR3 is TGTGCCAGCAGTGAAACTAGCGGGTCGGCTTATACGCAGTATTTT. This translates into CASSETSGSAYTQYF.

The gene calls are TRBV4-2 and TRBJ2-3; D ambiguous. CDR3 length: 16 amino acids. Germline V CDR1 and CDR2: LGHNA, YNFKEQ. Trimming took off 0 bases at V and 2 bases at J, with 12 bases between the two ends. The CDR3 region is CASSQERQLHTDTQYF. CDR3 bases: TGTGCCAGCAGCCAAGAGAGGCAGCTGCACACAGATACGCAGTATTTT.

This clone was seen more than once but under ten times. The J gene is TRBJ2-2, the V gene TRBV7-6, with unresolved D. The CDR3 spans 13 residues. The germline CDR1 and CDR2 sequences are SGHVS and FNYEAQ. Trimming shortened V by 2 bases and J by 5 bases, and 6 bases separated the two germline ends. CDR3 in amino acids: CASSLIGTGELFF. CDR3 nucleotides: TGTGCCAGCAGCTTAATTGGGACCGGGGAGCTGTTTTTT.

The count of this clone is one. The J gene is TRBJ2-2, the V gene TRBV6-5, with unresolved D. The CDR3 is 14 residues long. The V end was cut by 2 bases, the J end by 1 base, with 5 bases between. CDR1 and CDR2 from the germline V gene are MNHEY and SVGAGI. The CDR3 region is CASSYGLNTGELFF. The CDR3 coding sequence is TGTGCCAGCAGTTACGGGCTGAACACCGGGGAGCTGTTTTTT.

This clone appeared a few times. The gene calls are TRBV14 and TRBJ1-2, with no clear D. Trimming took off 0 bases at V and 7 bases at J, with 12 bases between the two ends. Germline CDR1 SGHDN, CDR2 FVKESK. The CDR3 is 14 residues long. The CDR3 DNA reads TGTGCCAGCAGCCAAGATGTAGCGGTGGCTGGCTACACCTTC. Amino acids: CASSQDVAVAGYTF.

The gene calls are TRBV5-1 and TRBJ1-5; D not certain. V lost 4 bases and J lost 5, with 22 bases in between. The CDR3 contains 17 residues. Germline loops: CDR1 SGHRS, CDR2 YFSETQ. The CDR3 sequence is CASSLRVNGIRDQPQHF. The CDR3 region has the DNA TGCGCCAGCAGCCTACGGGTGAACGGGATTAGAGATCAGCCCCAGCATTTT.

This chain joins TRBV4-2 and TRBJ2-2; either TRBD1 or TRBD2 may supply D (5 bases each). V shed 0 bases and J shed 3 bases, with 26 bases lying between them. Germline V gives CDR1 LGHNA, CDR2 YNFKEQ. The CDR3 has 21 residues. DNA for the CDR3: TGTGCCAGCAGCCAAGATTGGTACCCAGACGACGGGGCCTATTACACCGGGGAGCTGTTTTTT. As protein: CASSQDWYPDDGAYYTGELFF.